The 19 T cell receptor beta chains below were found in one sample sequenced in a study of cytotoxic CD8 clonotypes in ibrutinib-treated CLL. The protocol was immunoSEQ multiplex PCR, while the TCRdb copy is restricted to in-frame clones and leaves out a portion. This sample carries about 76,000 clones, roughly 85% of them seen once, and the ten largest clones take about 38%. Sequencing was performed on PBMCs, taken after 24 months of ibrutinib treatment. The receptors were gathered from a human donor with chronic lymphocytic leukemia.

The rearrangement joins TRBV18 to TRBJ2-5; TRBD2 matches at 11 bases. Unmatched junction bases numbered 1, after V lost 4 bases and J lost 0 bases. This CDR3 is built from 15 residues. Looked up from germline, CDR1 is KGHSH and CDR2 is LQKENI. The CDR3 nucleotides read TGTGCCAGCTCACAGACTAGCGGGAACCAAGAGACCCAGTACTTC. The encoded protein is CASSQTSGNQETQYF.

The rearrangement joins TRBV6-5 to TRBJ2-3; 7 bases map to TRBD2. The CDR3 has 15 amino acids. Trimming took 0 bases from V and 2 from J; bases not matched to a gene: 2. Germline-derived CDR1 and CDR2 are MNHEY and SVGAGI. The CDR3 region is CASSYSGGVTDTQYF. The CDR3 nucleotides read TGTGCCAGCAGTTACTCGGGGGGGGTCACAGATACGCAGTATTTT.

The J gene is TRBJ1-3, the V gene TRBV6-5; TRBD1 agrees at 7 bases. The CDR3 contains 15 residues. The V gene end was trimmed by 6 bases and the J gene end by 3 bases; junction bases not matched to a gene: 8. Germline-derived CDR1 and CDR2 are MNHEY and SVGAGI. The CDR3 loop reads CASRLQGSVGNTIYF. Here the CDR3 DNA reads TGTGCCAGCAGACTACAGGGGTCCGTTGGAAACACCATATATTTT.

J is TRBJ2-5 and V is TRBV5-4; 12 bases agree with TRBD1. The CDR3 runs 16 residues. Germline CDR1 and CDR2: SGHNT and YYREEE (reference sequence). The V segment lost 4 bases and the J segment 5 bases; nucleotides outside the gene matches: 9. The CDR3 region is CASSGPGQGAWETQYF. In DNA form, the CDR3 reads TGTGCCAGCAGCGGACCGGGACAGGGGGCCTGGGAGACCCAGTACTTC.

The chain couples TRBV30 to TRBJ2-4, with 8 bases that match TRBD2. From germline, CDR1 is GTSNPN and CDR2 SVGIG (reference sequence). Trimming removed 0 bases from V and 6 bases from J; junction bases left unmatched: 10. The CDR3 extends over 16 amino acids. The chain's CDR3 is CAWSVGFGGARNIQYF. Here the CDR3 DNA reads TGTGCCTGGAGTGTAGGTTTCGGGGGGGCTAGAAACATTCAGTACTTC.

The gene calls are TRBV7-3 and TRBJ2-1, with D tentatively TRBD1 or TRBD2 (6 bases each). V was pared by 5 bases and J by 1 base, with 18 bases between. CDR3 size: 17 residues. Germline values: CDR1 SGHTA, CDR2 FQGTGA. CDR3 nucleotide sequence: TGTGCCAGCAGCCCCTCCGGGGGCAGGGGATCCTACAATGAGCAGTTCTTC. It is translated as CASSPSGGRGSYNEQFF. The complete variable domain, with remaining parts taken from reference TRBV7-3 and TRBJ2-1, reads GAGVSQTPSNKVTEKGKYVELRCDPISGHTALYWYRQSLGQGPEFLIYFQGTGAADDSGLPNDRFFAVRPEGSVSTLKIQRTERGDSAVYLCASSPSGGRGSYNEQFFGPGTRLTVL.

The V and J genes are TRBV11-2 and TRBJ2-1; D gene ambiguous. Germline loops: CDR1 SGHAT, CDR2 FQNNGV. The CDR3 is 15 amino acids. V gave up 0 bases and J gave up 8 bases, with 14 bases separating them. The CDR3 DNA is TGTGCCAGCAGCTTAGAATTAAACTACCGGCATGAGCAGTTCTTC. This codes for CASSLELNYRHEQFF.

V gene TRBV11-2 combines with J gene TRBJ2-7; the match to TRBD2 covers 8 bases. From germline, CDR1 is SGHAT and CDR2 FQNNGV. There are 15 residues in the CDR3. V was pared by 5 bases and J by 4 bases, with 10 bases of the junction left unmatched. This CDR3 reads CASSKGRSGSYEQYF. The DNA of the CDR3 is TGTGCCAGCAGCAAGGGGCGGAGCGGGAGTTACGAGCAGTACTTC. Combining the CDR3 with reference TRBV11-2 and TRBJ2-7 gives the whole variable domain EAGVAQSPRYKIIEKRQSVAFWCNPISGHATLYWYQQILGQGPKLLIQFQNNGVVDDSQLPKDRFSAERLKGVDSTLKIQPAKLEDSAVYLCASSKGRSGSYEQYFGPGTRLTVT.

V is TRBV28 and J is TRBJ1-5; no clear D. The CDR3 runs 13 residues. The germline CDR1 and CDR2 sequences are MDHEN and SYDVKM. Trimming shortened V by 6 bases and J by 4 bases, and 10 bases separated the two germline ends. For the CDR3, the DNA is TGTGCCAGCAGCCCGGCGGGGAATCAGCCCCAGCATTTT. It codes for CASSPAGNQPQHF. Full variable domain (outside the CDR3, taken from reference TRBV28 and TRBJ1-5): DVKVTQSSRYLVKRTGEKVFLECVQDMDHENMFWYRQDPGLGLRLIYFSYDVKMKEKGDIPEGYSVSREKKERFSLILESASTNQTSMYLCASSPAGNQPQHFGDGTRLSIL.

J is TRBJ2-2 and V is TRBV4-1, with 7 bases identical to TRBD1. Germline V CDR1 and CDR2: MGHRA, YSYEKL. Trimming at V came to 0 bases and at J to 0 bases, leaving 10 bases not matched to a gene. The CDR3 is made up of 19 amino acids. CDR3 bases: TGCGCCAGCAGCCAAGACCGTAGGGACAGATTCGCGAACACCGGGGAGCTGTTTTTT. Its protein product is CASSQDRRDRFANTGELFF.

The rearrangement uses TRBV27 and TRBJ2-7; 9 bases match TRBD2. With V trimmed by 3 bases and J by 1 base, 4 bases remained unmatched. This CDR3 is 15 amino acids long. Germline V gives CDR1 MNHEY, CDR2 SMNVEV (reference sequence). CDR3 DNA: TGTGCCAGCAGTTTGCGGGAGGGCGCTTCCTACGAGCAGTACTTC. This encodes CASSLREGASYEQYF.

The rearrangement links TRBV5-4 to TRBJ2-3; the D gene is possibly TRBD2 (5 bases). The ends were cut back, 0 bases at V and 0 bases at J, with 8 bases in the middle. Germline V gives CDR1 SGHNT, CDR2 YYREEE (reference sequence). The CDR3 has 15 residues. For the CDR3, the DNA is TGTGCCAGCAGCTTGGAAACGGGAAGCACAGATACGCAGTATTTT. Translating it yields CASSLETGSTDTQYF.

The chain recombines TRBV9 with TRBJ2-2, with D tentatively TRBD2 (6 bases). The CDR3 is 14 amino acids. The V and J ends lost 5 bases and 0 bases respectively, with 8 bases between them. In germline, CDR1 is SGDLS, CDR2 YYNGEE. The CDR3 coding sequence is TGTGCCAGCAGGGCGGGGTCGAACACCGGGGAGCTGTTTTTT. It encodes CASRAGSNTGELFF.

The chain is built from TRBV20-1 and TRBJ2-5; D not resolved. The germline V gene encodes CDR1 DFQATT and CDR2 SNEGSKA (reference sequence). V was clipped by 2 bases and J by 5 bases, with 6 bases between them. The CDR3 is 11 amino acids. The CDR3 DNA is TGCAGTGCTAGATCCCCGGAGACCCAGTACTTC. It encodes CSARSPETQYF.

The V gene is TRBV7-3, the J gene TRBJ2-6; the match to TRBD1 covers 11 bases. This CDR3 spans 16 amino acids. The germline V gene encodes CDR1 SGHTA and CDR2 FQGTGA. The V gene end was trimmed by 5 bases and the J gene end by 4 bases; junction bases not matched to a gene: 4. CDR3 nucleotide sequence: TGTGCCAGCAGCCGGACAGGGGGCGCGGGGGCCAACGTCCTGACTTTC. It is translated as CASSRTGGAGANVLTF.

The CDR3 DNA sequence: TGTGCCATCAGTGAGGGCGCACCAGGTGAGCAGTTCTTC. This sequence encodes CAISEGAPGEQFF. The chain carries TRBV10-3 and TRBJ2-1; D gene uncertain. Germline CDR1 is ENHRY and CDR2 is SYGVKD. This CDR3 comprises 13 residues. The germline V and J ends were trimmed by 2 bases and 9 bases, with 11 bases remaining between them.

The chain links TRBV7-3 to TRBJ1-1; tentative D call: TRBD1 (6 bases). Trimming removed 3 bases from V and 4 bases from J, with 12 bases in between. Germline V gene data show CDR1 as SGHTA and CDR2 as FQGTGA. The length of the CDR3 is 14 residues. The DNA of the CDR3 is TGTGCCAGCAGCTTGCAGGGGTTTGGCACTGAAGCTTTCTTT. It specifies CASSLQGFGTEAFF.

CDR3 region: CASSVRDVHEQFF. In nucleotides, the CDR3 is TGTGCCAGTAGTGTGCGGGACGTCCATGAGCAGTTCTTC. The chain combines TRBV19 with TRBJ2-1; maybe TRBD2 (6 bases). V was pared by 5 bases and J by 8 bases, with 13 bases between. From germline, CDR1 is LNHDA and CDR2 SQIVND (reference sequence). The CDR3 has 13 amino acids.

The chain recombines TRBV6-1 with TRBJ1-1; the D is unclear. V lost 7 bases and J 2 bases, leaving 5 bases between the germline ends. Germline CDR1 MNHNS, CDR2 SASEGT. The CDR3 has 11 residues. The CDR3 DNA is TGTGCCAGCAAACTCAACACTGAAGCTTTCTTT. As protein: CASKLNTEAFF.